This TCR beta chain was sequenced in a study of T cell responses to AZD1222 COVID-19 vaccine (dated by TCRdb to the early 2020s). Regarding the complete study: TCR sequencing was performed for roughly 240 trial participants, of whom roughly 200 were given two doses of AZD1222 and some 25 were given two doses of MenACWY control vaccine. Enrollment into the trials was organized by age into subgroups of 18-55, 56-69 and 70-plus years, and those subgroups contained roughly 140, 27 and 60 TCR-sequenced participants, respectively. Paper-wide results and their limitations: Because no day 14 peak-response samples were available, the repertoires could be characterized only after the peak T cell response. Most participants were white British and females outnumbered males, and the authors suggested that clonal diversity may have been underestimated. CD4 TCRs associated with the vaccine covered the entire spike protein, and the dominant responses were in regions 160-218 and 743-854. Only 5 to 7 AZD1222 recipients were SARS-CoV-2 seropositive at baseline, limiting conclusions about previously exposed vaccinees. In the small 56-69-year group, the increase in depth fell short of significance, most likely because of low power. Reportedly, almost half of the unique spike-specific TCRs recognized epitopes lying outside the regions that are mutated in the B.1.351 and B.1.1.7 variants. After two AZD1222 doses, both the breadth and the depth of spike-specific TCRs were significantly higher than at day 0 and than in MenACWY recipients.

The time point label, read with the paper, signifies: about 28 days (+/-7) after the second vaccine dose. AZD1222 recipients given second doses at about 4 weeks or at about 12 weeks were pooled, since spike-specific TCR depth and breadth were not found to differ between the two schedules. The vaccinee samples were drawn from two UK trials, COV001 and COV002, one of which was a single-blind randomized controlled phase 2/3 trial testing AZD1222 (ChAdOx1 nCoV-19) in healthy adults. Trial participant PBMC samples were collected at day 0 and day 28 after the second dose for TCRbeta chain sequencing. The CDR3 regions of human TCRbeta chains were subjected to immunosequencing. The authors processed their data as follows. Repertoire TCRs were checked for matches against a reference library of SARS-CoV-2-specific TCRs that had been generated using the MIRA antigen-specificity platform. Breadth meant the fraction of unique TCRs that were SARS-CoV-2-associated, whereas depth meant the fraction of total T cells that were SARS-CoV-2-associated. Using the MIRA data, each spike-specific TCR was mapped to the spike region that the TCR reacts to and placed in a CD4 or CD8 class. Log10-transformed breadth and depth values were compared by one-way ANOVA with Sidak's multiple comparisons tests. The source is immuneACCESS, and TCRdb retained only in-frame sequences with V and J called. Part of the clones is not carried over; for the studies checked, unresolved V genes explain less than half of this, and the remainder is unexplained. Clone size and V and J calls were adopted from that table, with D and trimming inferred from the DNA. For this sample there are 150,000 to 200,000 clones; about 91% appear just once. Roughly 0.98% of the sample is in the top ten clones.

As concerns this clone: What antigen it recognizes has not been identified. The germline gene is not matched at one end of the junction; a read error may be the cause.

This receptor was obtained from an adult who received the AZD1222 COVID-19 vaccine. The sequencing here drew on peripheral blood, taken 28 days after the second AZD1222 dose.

The nucleotide sequence is given as TGTGCTAGCAGCTTAGTTCCAGGGAGCGTCAATGAGCAGTTCTTC. This is translated as CASSLVPGSVNEQFF. The sequence is built from TRBV7-7 and TRBJ2-1; the D call could be TRBD1 or TRBD2, with each sharing 5 bases. The CDR3 contains 15 residues, cysteine and phenylalanine counted. The retained sequence is limited to the CDR3, 45 bases, with the frame set at the first base. CDR1 and CDR2 (SSHAT, FNYEAQ) derive from the germline V gene (reference sequence).